Ten or more counts support the clone carrying this T cell receptor (beta chain). Its antigen is undetermined. From the 5' RACE reads, TCRdb called clonotypes with MiXCR, one entry per CDR3 protein. The table records about 210,000 distinct CDR3 sequences, roughly a tenth of them present only once. This specimen comes from a study of identical twins. Overall study results and limits: Findings depended on cross-sectional statistics rather than tracking the same donors. Surplus twin overlap in beta out-of-frame sequences was less pronounced. Low generation probability was overrepresented in out-of-frame alpha sequences shared by twins. Reduced insertions were recorded for abundant cord blood beta clonotypes, with no such pattern in memory repertoires.

V was clipped by 3 bases and J by 7 bases, with 10 bases between them. The CDR3 totals 12 residues. Germline V gives CDR1 DFQATT, CDR2 SNEGSKA (reference sequence). The specimen sequenced was memory (CD45RO+) T cells sorted from blood. The receptor was isolated from a woman aged 18 to 35 in good health. The V gene is TRBV20-1, the J gene TRBJ1-5; maybe TRBD1 (5 bases). CDR3 sequence: CSASSGKQPQHF. CDR3 bases: TGCAGTGCTAGTTCAGGGAAGCAGCCCCAGCATTTT.